A selection of T cell receptor beta chains follows, all from one sample in a study of cytomegalovirus exposure and HLA in healthy donors. TCRdb's table, derived via immunoSEQ multiplex PCR, lists solely in-frame clones and lacks some. The repertoire holds fewer than 150,000 clones, with around 75% as singletons. Specimen: PBMCs. Every receptor here comes from a woman in her twenties or thirties in good health and CMV-seronegative. Both conserved end residues are part of each CDR3. D genes are given only for firm matches. Clone size is shown for a subset of rows, as once, few, many or a class of expanded clone.

>TRBV18|NA|few|TRBJ2-1
TGTGCCAGTAAATCGGGCTCTCTAGACAGCGCCTACAATGAGCAGTTCTTC
CASKSGSLDSAYNEQFF
>TRBV7-9|NA|NA|TRBJ2-1
TGTGCCAGCAGCCAACCTACAGCCCGCAATGAGCAGTTCTTC
CASSQPTARNEQFF
>TRBV6-1|NA|NA|TRBJ2-5
TGTGCCAGCAGTGAGATTGCGGGGGCGACAAAGACCCAGTACTTC
CASSEIAGATKTQYF
>TRBV2|TRBD1|NA|TRBJ2-1
TGTGCCAGCAGTGGCGACAGGGGTTCCTACAATGAGCAGTTCTTC
CASSGDRGSYNEQFF
>TRBV28|NA|NA|TRBJ1-1
TGTGCCAGTAAGCCAATCTCTGAGAACACTGAAGCTTTCTTT
CASKPISENTEAFF
>TRBV6-1|NA|once|TRBJ1-2
TGTGCCAGCATCCGCGGGCCGGAGGACGGTGGCTACACCTTC
CASIRGPEDGGYTF
>TRBV5-4|NA|once|TRBJ1-1
TGTGCCAGCAGCTCCCCCCCCTTCAGTAAGGGGGATAATGAAGCTTTCTTT
CASSSPPFSKGDNEAFF
>TRBV29-1|TRBD2|NA|TRBJ2-3
TGCAGCGTGAGAGGAGTAGCGGGAGGGGCAGATACGCAGTATTTT
CSVRGVAGGADTQYF
>TRBV7-2|NA|NA|TRBJ2-7
TGTGCCAGCAGCTTAACGGCACTAAGCTCCTACGAGCAGTACTTC
CASSLTALSSYEQYF
>TRBV9|NA|NA|TRBJ2-3
TGTGCCAGCAGCGTAGATCTAGATACGCAGTATTTT
CASSVDLDTQYF
>TRBV19|NA|NA|TRBJ1-1
TGTGCCAGTAGTCCCCGGTATAAAAGCGCTGAAGCTTTCTTT
CASSPRYKSAEAFF
>TRBV19|NA|once|TRBJ2-5
TGTGCCACCGCCCCGGCCACGGGAGAGACCCAGTACTTC
CATAPATGETQYF
>TRBV10-3|TRBD2|NA|TRBJ2-2
TGTGCCATCAGGCTAGCGGGAGGGCCCACCGGGGAGCTGTTTTTT
CAIRLAGGPTGELFF
>TRBV5-1|NA|few|TRBJ2-1
TGCGCCAGCAGCTTGGAGGGGTCCTACAATGAGCAGTTCTTC
CASSLEGSYNEQFF
>TRBV7-9|NA|NA|TRBJ1-6
TGTGCCAGCAGCTTAACAGGCGATAATTCACCCCTCCACTTT
CASSLTGDNSPLHF
>TRBV4-1|TRBD1|NA|TRBJ2-7
TGCGCCAGCAGCCAAGAGCCGGGGGACAGGGGATCCGAGCAGTACTTC
CASSQEPGDRGSEQYF
>TRBV7-3|TRBD1|once|TRBJ2-1
TGTGCCAGCAGCGCCCAGGGGGCAAACAATGAGCAGTTCTTC
CASSAQGANNEQFF
>TRBV25-1|TRBD1|NA|TRBJ1-2
TGTGCCAGCAGTGTAGGGTTTGGACAGGGTGACTATGGCTACACCTTC
CASSVGFGQGDYGYTF
>TRBV2|TRBD2|NA|TRBJ2-3
TGTGCCAGCAGTTTACGAGCGGGGGGGGGACTTAGCACAGATACGCAGTATTTT
CASSLRAGGGLSTDTQYF
>TRBV28|NA|NA|TRBJ1-2
TGTGCCAGCAGTCAAGGACAGCCCATCTATGGCTACACCTTC
CASSQGQPIYGYTF
>TRBV28|TRBD1|NA|TRBJ2-1
TGTGCCAGCAGATCCGGGACAGGGGAGTGGAATGAGCAGTTCTTC
CASRSGTGEWNEQFF
>TRBV2|TRBD2|NA|TRBJ2-1
TGTGCCAGCAGGGTGACTAGCGGGGCGAACAATGAGCAGTTCTTC
CASRVTSGANNEQFF
>TRBV6-4|NA|few|TRBJ2-1
TGTGCCAGCAGCATTGACAGGATCTCCCACAATGAGCAGTTCTTC
CASSIDRISHNEQFF
>TRBV28|NA|NA|TRBJ2-5
TGTGCCAGCAGGTTAAGTAACAACCAAGAGACCCAGTACTTC
CASRLSNNQETQYF
>TRBV6-1|TRBD1|few|TRBJ2-7
TGTGCCAGCAGTGAAGCAGATGGGACAGGGCATGGCGAGCAGTACTTC
CASSEADGTGHGEQYF
>TRBV12-5|NA|NA|TRBJ2-5
TGTGCTAGTGGTTTGGGACAGGCTCCCGGGGAGACCCAGTACTTC
CASGLGQAPGETQYF
>TRBV10-3|TRBD2|few|TRBJ2-1
TGTGCCATCAGTGGGTTTGCGGGAGGGCCGGGTGAGCAGTTCTTC
CAISGFAGGPGEQFF
>TRBV6-1|NA|NA|TRBJ2-3
TGTGCCAGCGAGGGCAGACCGTCATCAGATACGCAGTATTTT
CASEGRPSSDTQYF
>TRBV18|NA|NA|TRBJ1-2
TGTGCCAGCTCACCCAGGGAGGGCTATGGCTACACCTTC
CASSPREGYGYTF
>TRBV7-2|NA|once|TRBJ2-5
TGTGCCAGCAGCTTTTTTTCAGGGGAAGAGACCCAGTACTTC
CASSFFSGEETQYF